The next 8 T cell receptor beta chains were all read from a single sample in a study of blood T cells in healthy people across ages (dated by TCRdb to between 2015 and 2016). Library preparation used 5' RACE. The second PCR ran for roughly 7 to 11 cycles and used a J-beta primer mix along with a sample-barcoded 5' primer. The raw public data were reprocessed by TCRdb itself: fastp quality trimming at Q25, MiXCR clonotype calling, in-frame beta chains only. All rows with the same CDR3 protein become a single entry with the most common DNA and genes. Within this sample are around 1,800,000 distinct CDR3 sequences, with around 40% of them counted one time only. 23% of the sample rests with the top ten. Sequenced material: blood. The receptors here all came from a human donor in good health.

This clonotype was detected only a few times. The J gene is TRBJ2-1, the V gene TRBV7-2, with D uncertain. From germline, CDR1 is SGHTA and CDR2 FQGNSA. The CDR3 contains 13 residues. V was clipped by 1 base and J by 7 bases, with 8 bases between them. As DNA, the CDR3 is TGTGCCAGCAGCTTAGACTCTCCAAATGAGCAGTTCTTC. This gives the protein CASSLDSPNEQFF.

This clonotype was seen more than once but under ten times. The rearrangement uses TRBV27 and TRBJ2-7; D is possibly TRBD2 (5 bases). This CDR3 has 12 residues. Germline assignment: CDR1 MNHEY and CDR2 SMNVEV (reference sequence). V shed 7 bases and J shed 1 base, with 8 bases lying between them. The CDR3 DNA reads TGTGCCAGCATCGGGGTATCCTACGAGCAGTACTTC. It specifies CASIGVSYEQYF.

A few counts support this clonotype. The gene calls are TRBV7-9 and TRBJ2-5, with TRBD1 matching over 11 bases. The V gene's germline CDR1 is SEHNR and CDR2 FQNEAQ (reference sequence). The CDR3 loop spans 14 amino acids. V shed 5 bases and J 5 bases; nucleotides not matched to a gene: 4. The chain's CDR3 is CASSERTGGETQYF. CDR3 DNA: TGTGCCAGCAGCGAACGGACAGGGGGCGAGACCCAGTACTTC.

The V call is TRBV11-3, the J call TRBJ2-5; 8 positions agree with TRBD1. The V gene's germline CDR1 is SGHNT and CDR2 YENEEA. The length of the CDR3 is 13 residues. The V and J ends lost 7 bases and 3 bases, in that order; junction bases with no gene match: 4. The CDR3 bases are TGTGCCAGCACCCGGACAGGGAAAGAGACCCAGTACTTC. This encodes CASTRTGKETQYF.

In regard to this clonotype: Germline and junction disagree at one end, which may indicate a read error. The chain joins TRBV29-1 to TRBJ1-5; D is ambiguous. The CDR3 totals 18 residues. Germline loops: CDR1 SQVTM, CDR2 ANQGSEA. The CDR3 sequence: CSVEDRTSRGMGNHPQHF. Here the CDR3 DNA reads TGCAGCGTTGAAGATCGAACGTCGAGAGGGATGGGCAATCACCCCCAGCATTTT.

The chain joins TRBV5-1 to TRBJ1-1; TRBD1 might be the D (5 bases). The CDR3 totals 14 residues. Trimming removed 2 bases from V and 1 base from J, with 9 bases in between. CDR1 and CDR2 (germline): SGHRS, YFSETQ. For the CDR3, the DNA is TGCGCCAGCAGCTTAATGGGGCAGAACACTGAAGCTTTCTTT. It is translated as CASSLMGQNTEAFF.

This clonotype was counted at least ten times. The chain combines TRBV7-2 with TRBJ2-7; a weak D match, TRBD2 (7 bases). The germline V gene has CDR1 SGHTA and CDR2 FQGNSA. The CDR3 covers 16 residues. V was clipped by 3 bases and J by 3 bases, with 18 bases between them. This CDR3 reads CASSFLGRGGIYEQYF. Written as DNA, the CDR3 is TGTGCCAGCAGCTTCCTTGGTAGGGGGGGAATCTACGAGCAGTACTTC.

CDR3 protein: CASSLGGMGGYTF. The CDR3 DNA is TGTGCCAGCAGCCTCGGTGGGATGGGAGGCTACACCTTC. This chain connects TRBV7-9 to TRBJ1-2; D not certain. The V end lost 5 bases, the J end lost 8 bases, and 15 bases lay between the germline ends. Germline V gene lookup returns CDR1 SEHNR and CDR2 FQNEAQ (reference sequence). The length of the CDR3 is 13 residues. The complete variable domain, with remaining parts taken from reference TRBV7-9 and TRBJ1-2, reads DTGVSQNPRHKITKRGQNVTFRCDPISEHNRLYWYRQTLGQGPEFLTYFQNEAQLEKSRLLSDRFSAERPKGSFSTLEIQRTEQGDSAMYLCASSLGGMGGYTFGSGTRLTVV.